This T cell receptor (beta chain) was sequenced during a study of OX40 agonist ivuxolimab in advanced cancers. Study at large: Dose-escalation patients had hepatocellular carcinoma, melanoma, renal cell or head and neck cancer. Study findings and constraints: Clonal expansion from baseline to week 6 occurred in both CD4+ and CD8+ T cells.

TCRdb's table, derived via immunoSEQ multiplex PCR, lists solely in-frame clones and lacks some. This sample has around 41,000 clones, with about 82% found just once. Only a few counts were recorded for this clone. Its target is unknown. The CDR3 contains 15 residues. Between the trimmed V and J ends, which lost 4 bases and 7 bases, there was a span of 17 bases. CDR1 is SGHRS and CDR2 is YFSETQ in the germline V gene. The sequenced sample was CD4+ or CD8+ T cells sorted from blood, obtained in a trial of the OX40 agonist ivuxolimab. The TCR sequence derives from an adult with an advanced solid tumor such as melanoma, head and neck, liver or kidney cancer. V is TRBV5-1 and J is TRBJ2-2; perhaps TRBD1 as D (6 bases). CDR3 coding DNA: TGCGCCAGCAGCACCAGGGGAACCAGCGGCGGGGAGCTGTTTTTT. Its protein product is CASSTRGTSGGELFF.